These 8 T cell receptor beta chains were sequenced from one sample in a study of cytomegalovirus exposure and HLA in healthy donors. PCR was performed using 60 Vbeta and 13 Jbeta primers. Some clones are missing from TCRdb's copy, which holds only in-frame ones; the method was immunoSEQ multiplex PCR. The sample has about 130,000 clones, just under 75% seen once; the top ten hold approximately 7%. The sample comprised PBMCs. The receptor set was obtained from a man aged 40-55 years in good health and CMV-seropositive.

This clone is classed as medium-sized (0.01 to 0.1%). V is TRBV29-1 and J is TRBJ2-7; D perhaps matches TRBD1 (7 bases). Germline V gene lookup returns CDR1 SQVTM and CDR2 ANQGSEA. The CDR3 runs to 14 residues. V was cut by 3 bases and J by 6 bases, with 18 bases left in between. DNA of the CDR3: TGCAGCGTTGATGTCCCCAGGGGGGCTGGCGAGCAGTACTTC. Its translation is CSVDVPRGAGEQYF.

The chain links TRBV7-9 to TRBJ2-7; tentatively, D is TRBD1 (6 bases). This CDR3 is 15 amino acids long. The V and J ends lost 5 bases and 6 bases respectively, with 20 bases between them. CDR1 SEHNR and CDR2 FQNEAQ come from the germline V gene (reference sequence). CDR3 amino acids: CASSTRPTGFGEQYF. CDR3 bases: TGTGCCAGCAGCACTCGGCCGACAGGTTTCGGCGAGCAGTACTTC.

This clone was found a few times. V gene TRBV28 combines with J gene TRBJ1-2; tentatively, D is TRBD1 (5 bases). Trimming stripped 3 bases from V and 3 bases from J, with 20 bases between. This CDR3 has 17 residues. Per the germline V gene, CDR1 is MDHEN and CDR2 is SYDVKM. CDR3 residues: CASSFLGGDPIYYGYTF. The CDR3 DNA sequence: TGTGCCAGCAGTTTCCTGGGGGGGGACCCCATCTACTATGGCTACACCTTC.

The V call is TRBV4-1, the J call TRBJ1-5; 12 positions match TRBD1. The V gene end was trimmed by 2 bases and the J gene end by 6 bases; junction bases not matched to a gene: 5. Germline loops: CDR1 MGHRA, CDR2 YSYEKL. This CDR3 has 16 amino acids. CDR3 bases: TGCGCCAGCAGCCAACCGGGACAGGGGGCAGGTCAGCCCCAGCATTTT. Translated, it gives CASSQPGQGAGQPQHF.

The V call is TRBV28, the J call TRBJ2-1, with no clear D. This CDR3 is 16 amino acids long. The germline V gene has CDR1 MDHEN and CDR2 SYDVKM. V lost 4 bases to trimming and J lost 3 bases, with 16 bases between them. The CDR3 DNA is TGTGCCAGCAGTTCCCCGTTAGTCCCCCTCTACAATGAGCAGTTCTTC. It specifies CASSSPLVPLYNEQFF.

This clone was detected only once. The V gene is TRBV30, the J gene TRBJ2-4, with TRBD1 identical over 10 bases. The CDR3 is made up of 16 amino acids. The V and J ends lost 2 bases and 10 bases, in that order; junction bases with no gene match: 14. The germline V gene encodes CDR1 GTSNPN and CDR2 SVGIG (reference sequence). The chain's CDR3 is CAWSRGGVGTGDIQYF. For the CDR3, the DNA is TGTGCCTGGAGTCGAGGGGGGGTTGGGACAGGGGATATTCAGTACTTC. Together with reference TRBV30 and TRBJ2-4, the CDR3 gives the full variable domain: SQTIHQWPATLVQPVGSPLSLECTVEGTSNPNLYWYRQAAGRGLQLLFYSVGIGQISSEVPQNLSASRPQDRQFILSSKKLLLSDSGFYLCAWSRGGVGTGDIQYFGAGTRLSVL.

This rearrangement joins TRBV5-4 to TRBJ1-1; D unresolved. V lost 0 bases and J lost 4, with 7 bases in between. Germline V gene data show CDR1 as SGHNT and CDR2 as YYREEE (reference sequence). The CDR3 consists of 13 residues. The CDR3 DNA reads as TGTGCCAGCAGCTTGGGGGGAGGCACTGAAGCTTTCTTT. The encoded protein is CASSLGGGTEAFF.

This clone turned up a few times. The rearrangement uses TRBV4-1 and TRBJ1-2; TRBD1 agrees at 9 bases. The CDR3 runs to 18 residues. Germline CDR1 is MGHRA and CDR2 is YSYEKL. Germline trimming cut 4 bases from V and 3 bases from J; bases unmatched to any gene: 15. CDR3 loop: CASSPPPSRQGVYYGYTF. In DNA form, the CDR3 reads TGCGCCAGCAGCCCGCCTCCCTCCCGACAGGGGGTATACTATGGCTACACCTTC.